Following are 10 T cell receptor beta chains from one sample sequenced in a study of shared clonotypes between healthy human individuals. Measured with immunoSEQ multiplex PCR; TCRdb has only the in-frame clones, and not every one. The table shows around 550,000 clones, with 85% to 95% occurring only once. Naive CD8 cells lacked CD45RO, underwent positive selection for CCR7 and left out terminally differentiated effector memory CD45RA+ cells. Input material: naive CD8+ T cells sorted from blood. All receptors derive from a woman in her 30s in good health.

J is TRBJ1-1 and V is TRBV4-1, with 7 bases that match TRBD1. Germline V gene lookup returns CDR1 MGHRA and CDR2 YSYEKL. Trimming removed 0 bases from V and 6 bases from J; junction bases left unmatched: 4. CDR3 size: 14 residues. CDR3 in amino acids: CASSQEQGGAEAFF. The CDR3 DNA sequence: TGCGCCAGCAGCCAAGAGCAGGGGGGAGCTGAAGCTTTCTTT.

The chain carries TRBV4-1 and TRBJ2-5; no definite D call. The better agreement between TRBJ2-7 and the DNA end casts doubt on the J call. There are 13 residues in the CDR3. The germline V gene has CDR1 MGHRA and CDR2 YSYEKL. This CDR3 is CASSPTTWYEQYF. The CDR3 coding sequence is TGCGCCAGCAGCCCAACTACCTGGTACGAGCAGTACTTC.

The rearrangement uses TRBV4-1 and TRBJ1-2; D unclear. Germline assignment: CDR1 MGHRA and CDR2 YSYEKL. This CDR3 comprises 13 residues. The V end lost 4 bases, the J end lost 4 bases, and 10 bases lay between the germline ends. CDR3 sequence: CASSPSWAYGYTF. The CDR3 nucleotides read TGCGCCAGCAGCCCTTCTTGGGCCTATGGCTACACCTTC.

This chain links TRBV6-5 with TRBJ1-4; D is unclear. Per the germline V gene, CDR1 is MNHEY and CDR2 is SVGAGI. CDR3 size: 15 residues. Trimming left V 0 bases short and J 4 bases short, with 9 bases between. The DNA of the CDR3 is TGTGCCAGCAGTTACTCTGGGGATCTTAATGAAAAACTGTTTTTT. Translated: CASSYSGDLNEKLFF.

The V call is TRBV11-2, the J call TRBJ2-5; D is undetermined. Germline loops: CDR1 SGHAT, CDR2 FQNNGV. Trimming shortened V by 5 bases and J by 5 bases, and 9 bases separated the two germline ends. The CDR3 is made up of 12 amino acids. This CDR3 reads CASSVPMETQYF. CDR3 in DNA: TGTGCCAGCAGCGTCCCTATGGAGACCCAGTACTTC.

The gene calls are TRBV27 and TRBJ1-5, with D tentatively TRBD1 (6 bases). This CDR3 is 14 amino acids long. The germline V gene encodes CDR1 MNHEY and CDR2 SMNVEV (reference sequence). Trimming stripped 6 bases from V and 3 bases from J, with 12 bases between. CDR3 coding DNA: TGTGCCAGCAGCCCGGGACATCCCAATCAGCCCCAGCATTTT. Translated, it gives CASSPGHPNQPQHF.

In its sample, this clone was seen once. The chain recombines TRBV28 with TRBJ2-7; tentatively, D is TRBD2 (7 bases). The V gene's germline CDR1 is MDHEN and CDR2 SYDVKM. The ends were cut back, 6 bases at V and 4 bases at J, with 13 bases in the middle. The CDR3 sequence is 13 residues long. The CDR3 is CASRGRGAYEQYF. The CDR3 nucleotides read TGTGCCAGCAGGGGACGGGGGGCTTACGAGCAGTACTTC.

J is TRBJ2-7 and V is TRBV7-9, with 8 bases identical to TRBD2. The CDR3 runs to 14 residues. The ends lost 2 bases at V and 6 bases at J; junction bases unmatched: 6. Germline CDR1 reads SEHNR; CDR2 reads FQNEAQ (reference sequence). CDR3 in DNA: TGTGCCAGCAGCTTATTTGGCGGGGGGTTCGAGCAGTACTTC. As protein: CASSLFGGGFEQYF.

The V and J genes are TRBV7-3 and TRBJ2-1; 9 bases are a match to TRBD2. J lost 8 bases, V lost 2 bases, and 7 bases had no gene match. The CDR3 totals 15 residues. Germline assignment: CDR1 SGHTA and CDR2 FQGTGA. The CDR3, as DNA: TGTGCCAGCAGCTTACGTGGGACTAGCTGGGATGAGCAGTTCTTC. Translating it yields CASSLRGTSWDEQFF.

The CDR3 protein is CASRDLATNEKLFF. CDR3 bases: TGCGCCAGCAGGGACCTTGCAACTAATGAAAAACTGTTTTTT. The J gene is TRBJ1-4, the V gene TRBV5-1; D call uncertain. V was shortened by 5 bases and J by 0 bases, with 8 bases between the two germline ends. CDR3 length: 14 residues. CDR1 and CDR2 from the germline V gene are SGHRS and YFSETQ.